The present T cell receptor (beta chain) was sequenced within a study of shared clonotypes between healthy human individuals. Study observations and caveats: Memory subsets generally showed lower estimated richness than naive subsets. Rarefaction gave evidence that sorted-subset sequencing remained incomplete despite large depth.

As processed by the authors: ImmunoSEQ gave junction-only sequences without quality scores, so filtering differed. Generated by immunoSEQ multiplex PCR, the TCRdb table keeps only in-frame clones and is missing some. V and J calls and clone size come straight from that table; D and trimming were deduced from the DNA. The table has about 680,000 clones, around four fifths seen once. A split of CD4+ cells into CD45RA+ naive and CD45RA-negative memory subsets was performed. Note on this clone: Its target is unknown.

V was clipped by 2 bases and J by 4 bases, with 10 bases between them. Germline V gives CDR1 SGDLS, CDR2 YYNGEE. CDR3 length: 14 amino acids. The sequenced sample consisted of memory CD4+ T cells sorted from blood. Subset of the sample: CD45RA-negative fraction. The J gene is TRBJ1-5, the V gene TRBV9; the D gene is possibly TRBD1 (5 bases). The receptor was isolated from a woman aged 25 to 39 in good health. CDR3 region: CASSVGGANQPQHF. The CDR3 nucleotides are TGTGCCAGCAGCGTGGGGGGAGCTAATCAGCCCCAGCATTTT.